Listed below are T cell receptor beta chains from one sample, sequenced in a study of neurological immune-mediated disorders. MiXCR, run by TCRdb on the 5' RACE reads, gives a single entry per CDR3 protein. Altogether some 89,000 distinct CDR3 sequences are present, approximately 4.3% being singletons, with the ten largest covering about 5.7%. The sequenced sample consisted of PBMCs. All receptors come from a woman aged 55-69 years with multiple sclerosis. The CDR3 runs from the conserved cysteine through the conserved F or W. Each record gives: J gene, D gene, clone size, V gene, CDR3 DNA, CDR3 protein. The D gene is left open where the match is weak. Size values are once, few and many counts, or a class for expanded clones, and some rows have none.

J gene: TRBJ2-7; D gene: .; clone size: many; V gene: TRBV5-1; CDR3 DNA: TGCGCCAGCAGCCTTGAGAGGGGGGCTTCCTACGAGCAGTACTTC; CDR3 protein: CASSLERGASYEQYF
J gene: TRBJ2-3; D gene: .; clone size: .; V gene: TRBV3-1; CDR3 DNA: TGTGCCAGCAGCCGGGCGGACGGGGCAAGCACAGATACGCAGTATTTT; CDR3 protein: CASSRADGASTDTQYF
J gene: TRBJ1-1; D gene: .; clone size: many; V gene: TRBV5-6; CDR3 DNA: TGTGCCAGCAGTCCTCTCTGGGCAGGGTCCACCCACACTGAAGCTTTCTTT; CDR3 protein: CASSPLWAGSTHTEAFF
J gene: TRBJ1-5; D gene: .; clone size: many; V gene: TRBV28; CDR3 DNA: TGTGCCAGCAGTGGAGGACAATTGACGGTTCAGCCCCAGCATTTT; CDR3 protein: CASSGGQLTVQPQHF
J gene: TRBJ1-1; D gene: .; clone size: many; V gene: TRBV7-9; CDR3 DNA: TGTGCCAGCAGCCGAGAGGTGGGTGGCACTGAAGCTTTCTTT; CDR3 protein: CASSREVGGTEAFF
J gene: TRBJ2-4; D gene: .; clone size: many; V gene: TRBV5-1; CDR3 DNA: TGCGCCAGCAGTGGTCAGCCCGCCAAAAACATTCAGTACTTC; CDR3 protein: CASSGQPAKNIQYF
J gene: TRBJ2-7; D gene: TRBD1; clone size: many; V gene: TRBV18; CDR3 DNA: TGTGCCAGCTCAGGGGACAGGGGGCGGAACGAGCAGTACTTC; CDR3 protein: CASSGDRGRNEQYF
J gene: TRBJ2-1; D gene: .; clone size: many; V gene: TRBV5-6; CDR3 DNA: TGTGCCAGCAGCTCTATGGGGCGGGGATCCTACAATGAGCAGTTCTTC; CDR3 protein: CASSSMGRGSYNEQFF
J gene: TRBJ1-1; D gene: TRBD1; clone size: many; V gene: TRBV12-3/TRBV12-4; CDR3 DNA: TGTGCCAGCAGCAGTCCCGGGACAGGGTTGAACACTGAAGCTTTCTTT; CDR3 protein: CASSSPGTGLNTEAFF
J gene: TRBJ2-7; D gene: .; clone size: many; V gene: TRBV6-1; CDR3 DNA: TGTGCCAGCAGTGAGACAGGCGCGACAACCTACGAGCAGTACTTC; CDR3 protein: CASSETGATTYEQYF
J gene: TRBJ2-5; D gene: .; clone size: many; V gene: TRBV7-2; CDR3 DNA: TGTGCCAGCAGCTCGGTAGAGACCCAGTACTTC; CDR3 protein: CASSSVETQYF
J gene: TRBJ1-5; D gene: .; clone size: many; V gene: TRBV7-8; CDR3 DNA: TGTGCCAGCAGCTTAGGGGGGCATTATAGCAATCAGCCCCAGCATTTT; CDR3 protein: CASSLGGHYSNQPQHF
J gene: TRBJ1-2; D gene: .; clone size: many; V gene: TRBV28; CDR3 DNA: TGTGCCAGCAGTTTAATCCTCCGGGGAGGCTACACCTTC; CDR3 protein: CASSLILRGGYTF
J gene: TRBJ2-1; D gene: TRBD2; clone size: many; V gene: TRBV5-6; CDR3 DNA: TGTGCCAGCAGCTCCAGACTAGCGGGGGGGCTCAATGAGCAGTTCTTC; CDR3 protein: CASSSRLAGGLNEQFF
J gene: TRBJ2-3; D gene: TRBD2; clone size: many; V gene: TRBV10-3; CDR3 DNA: TGTGCCATCAGTGCGGGGGGGGATGCAGATACGCAGTATTTT; CDR3 protein: CAISAGGDADTQYF
J gene: TRBJ1-1; D gene: .; clone size: many; V gene: TRBV6-1; CDR3 DNA: TGTGCCAGCAATGGTGGTGTTGAAGCTTTCTTT; CDR3 protein: CASNGGVEAFF
J gene: TRBJ2-5; D gene: .; clone size: many; V gene: TRBV29-1; CDR3 DNA: TGCAGCACACTCCCCGTGGTGGGGGGAGAGACCCAGTACTTC; CDR3 protein: CSTLPVVGGETQYF
J gene: TRBJ2-7; D gene: .; clone size: many; V gene: TRBV5-1; CDR3 DNA: TGCGCCAGCAGCTCCTCCTACGAGCAGTACTTC; CDR3 protein: CASSSSYEQYF
J gene: TRBJ1-4; D gene: .; clone size: many; V gene: TRBV20-1; CDR3 DNA: TGCAGTGCTAGAGATCTAACCGTGACAACTAATGAAAAACTGTTTTTT; CDR3 protein: CSARDLTVTTNEKLFF
J gene: TRBJ2-4; D gene: .; clone size: many; V gene: TRBV4-1; CDR3 DNA: TGCGCCAGCAGCCAAGACAGGGGCACCCAGTACTTC; CDR3 protein: CASSQDRGTQYF
J gene: TRBJ2-1; D gene: TRBD2; clone size: many; V gene: TRBV5-1; CDR3 DNA: TGCGCCAGCAGCTCCGACCGGGGGGTGAGCTCCTACAATGAGCAGTTCTTC; CDR3 protein: CASSSDRGVSSYNEQFF
J gene: TRBJ1-1; D gene: .; clone size: many; V gene: TRBV14; CDR3 DNA: TGTGCCAGCAGTCTTCTGCCAGCCAACACTGAAGCTTTCTTT; CDR3 protein: CASSLLPANTEAFF
J gene: TRBJ1-1; D gene: TRBD1; clone size: many; V gene: TRBV29-1; CDR3 DNA: TGCAGCGTCGTGATACAGGGGGTAGACACTGAAGCTTTCTTT; CDR3 protein: CSVVIQGVDTEAFF
J gene: TRBJ1-1; D gene: .; clone size: many; V gene: TRBV27; CDR3 DNA: TGTGCCAGCAGTTTTAGGGATTTTCGGGACACTGAAGCTTTCTTT; CDR3 protein: CASSFRDFRDTEAFF
J gene: TRBJ2-3; D gene: .; clone size: many; V gene: TRBV28; CDR3 DNA: TGTGCCAGCAGTTCCCGGACAGTCACAGATACGCAGTATTTT; CDR3 protein: CASSSRTVTDTQYF
J gene: TRBJ2-5; D gene: .; clone size: many; V gene: TRBV7-6; CDR3 DNA: TGTGCCAGCAGCTTAGTTTCTGGGGGGGAGACCCAGTACTTC; CDR3 protein: CASSLVSGGETQYF
J gene: TRBJ1-2; D gene: .; clone size: many; V gene: TRBV15; CDR3 DNA: TGTGCCACCAGCAGAGATAGGTTTGGGCCTTCCTATGGCTACACCTTC; CDR3 protein: CATSRDRFGPSYGYTF
J gene: TRBJ1-2; D gene: TRBD1; clone size: many; V gene: TRBV5-6; CDR3 DNA: TGTGCCAGCAGCCGCAGGGGGGCATCCTATGGCTACACCTTC; CDR3 protein: CASSRRGASYGYTF
J gene: TRBJ2-1; D gene: TRBD1; clone size: many; V gene: TRBV7-2; CDR3 DNA: TGTGCCAGCAGCCCGAAACCTCCGGGACAGGGGTTAGGTGAGCAGTTCTTC; CDR3 protein: CASSPKPPGQGLGEQFF
J gene: TRBJ1-3; D gene: .; clone size: many; V gene: TRBV20-1; CDR3 DNA: TGCAGTGCTAGCCCCACGGGGGGCAGAAACACCATATATTTT; CDR3 protein: CSASPTGGRNTIYF